Listed below are T cell receptor beta chains from one sample, sequenced in a study of beta chain features in type 1 diabetes. Data came from immunoSEQ multiplex PCR; TCRdb stores just in-frame clones and leaves some out. The table shows some 290,000 clones, with less than 30% occurring only once. The source material was naive CD4+ T cells from blood. The receptors stem from a young woman with type 1 diabetes. CDR3s include the opening cysteine and the closing phenylalanine or tryptophan. A D gene is named only where the DNA matches it firmly. Size is omitted from some rows. Given values are once, few, many or a class for expanded clones.

clone_size d_call j_call v_call cdr3_nt cdr3_aa
. . TRBJ2-1 TRBV2 TGTGCCAGCAGTGAAGGGGCAGGGCAAAACAATGAGCAGTTCTTC CASSEGAGQNNEQFF
few TRBD2 TRBJ2-3 TRBV7-7 TGTGCTAGCAGCTTAGCGGGAGCCACAGATACGCAGTATTTT CASSLAGATDTQYF
few . TRBJ1-2 TRBV28 TGTGCCAGTGGGCGGCAGACAGCTAACTATGGCTACACCTTC CASGRQTANYGYTF
. TRBD2 TRBJ2-1 TRBV5-1 TGCGCCAGCAGCCCCGGACTAGCGGGAGGGTACAATGAGCAGTTCTTC CASSPGLAGGYNEQFF
. TRBD1 TRBJ2-1 TRBV10-3 TGTGCCATCAGTGGGACAGGGGGCTTGAATGAGCAGTTCTTC CAISGTGGLNEQFF
few . TRBJ1-1 TRBV7-8 TGTGCCAGCAGCCGGTACACTGAAGCTTTCTTT CASSRYTEAFF
. TRBD1 TRBJ2-7 TRBV27 TGTGCCAGCAGTTTCTGGGACAGGGTAGGCGAGCAGTACTTC CASSFWDRVGEQYF
few TRBD2 TRBJ2-7 TRBV11-1 TGTGCCAGCAGCTTGAGGGAGGGCCCATACGAGCAGTACTTC CASSLREGPYEQYF
. . TRBJ2-5 TRBV9 TGTGCCAGCAGCGTACTGTTCGAGCCGGAGGGAGAGACCCAGTACTTC CASSVLFEPEGETQYF
few TRBD1 TRBJ2-1 TRBV18 TGTGCCAGCTCACCCGTCACAGGGGAAAATGAGCAGTTCTTC CASSPVTGENEQFF
. TRBD2 TRBJ2-1 TRBV9 TGTGCCAGCAGCGTACGGACTAGCGGGGTAATGAATGAGCAGTTCTTC CASSVRTSGVMNEQFF
few . TRBJ2-1 TRBV5-4 TGTGCCAGCAGCTTGGTCCGAGATGAGCAGTTCTTC CASSLVRDEQFF
. . TRBJ1-5 TRBV30 TGTGCCGCCCGACAGGCCTCTAGCAATCAGCCCCAGCATTTT CAARQASSNQPQHF
few TRBD2 TRBJ2-5 TRBV29-1 TGCAGCGTTGAAAGGGCTAGCGGCGGAGAGACCCAGTACTTC CSVERASGGETQYF
. TRBD1 TRBJ1-2 TRBV5-6 TGTGCCAGCAGCTTACCAGGGGAACAGGGGAGTAACTATGGCTACACCTTC CASSLPGEQGSNYGYTF
. . TRBJ2-5 TRBV29-1 TGCAGCGTTGAAGGCCCGGGAGAGACCCAGTACTTC CSVEGPGETQYF
. . TRBJ2-1 TRBV9 TGTGCCAGCACCCCATCGGGGAGTTACTTTCAGAATGAGCAGTTCTTC CASTPSGSYFQNEQFF
. TRBD2 TRBJ2-1 TRBV5-1 TGCGCCAGCAGCAAACCGGGACTAGCGGGAGTTGGTGAGCAGTTCTTC CASSKPGLAGVGEQFF
. . TRBJ1-5 TRBV28 TGTGCCAGCAGCTCCCAGAGACTTAGCAATCAGCCCCAGCATTTT CASSSQRLSNQPQHF
few . TRBJ2-5 TRBV15 TGTGCCACCAGCCCACAGGGTCGGCAAGAGACCCAGTACTTC CATSPQGRQETQYF
. TRBD1 TRBJ1-5 TRBV19 TGTGCCAGTAGTCCGGGGACAGGGCACAATCAGCCCCAGCATTTT CASSPGTGHNQPQHF
few . TRBJ2-3 TRBV12-5 TGTGCTAGTGGTTTGGCTCCTGGAGTTAACACAGATACGCAGTATTTT CASGLAPGVNTDTQYF
few . TRBJ1-5 TRBV6-1 TGTGCCAGCAGTGAAAGGTTCGGGGTTTATAGCAATCAGCCCCAGCATTTT CASSERFGVYSNQPQHF
. . TRBJ1-1 TRBV29-1 TGCAGCGCCCTGGGGCTGGTTCACACTGAAGCTTTCTTT CSALGLVHTEAFF
few . TRBJ1-1 TRBV18 TGTGCCAGCTCACCACCCCGCGGATTGAACACTGAAGCTTTCTTT CASSPPRGLNTEAFF
few TRBD2 TRBJ2-1 TRBV30 TGTGCCTGGGGCAGGGCTAGCGGGAGCGCTGAGCAGTTCTTC CAWGRASGSAEQFF
. . TRBJ1-2 TRBV5-4 TGTGCCAGCAGCAATACACAGGGCCTAACCTATGGCTACACCTTC CASSNTQGLTYGYTF
few TRBD2 TRBJ2-1 TRBV5-1 TGCGCCAGCAGCTTGGGACTAGCGGGCTACAATGAGCAGTTCTTC CASSLGLAGYNEQFF
few TRBD2 TRBJ2-1 TRBV9 TGTGCCAGCAGCGGGGCGGGAGGGTACAATGAGCAGTTCTTC CASSGAGGYNEQFF
few TRBD1 TRBJ1-5 TRBV4-1 TGCGCCAGCAGCCAAGGTTCAGGGGGCTGGGATCAGCCCCAGCATTTT CASSQGSGGWDQPQHF
. . TRBJ2-3 TRBV7-9 TGTGCCAGCAGCATAGTCAAGCCCACAGATACGCAGTATTTT CASSIVKPTDTQYF
few TRBD1 TRBJ1-1 TRBV7-9 TGTGCCAGCAGCACAACGCCAGGGGGAGCTTTCTTT CASSTTPGGAFF
. TRBD1 TRBJ2-1 TRBV4-1 TGCGCCAGCAGCCAAATGGGGACAGGGCTGGACAATGAGCAGTTCTTC CASSQMGTGLDNEQFF
. . TRBJ2-3 TRBV18 TGTGCCAGCGGGGGCCCTACAGGGACCGATACGCAGTATTTT CASGGPTGTDTQYF
few TRBD2 TRBJ2-7 TRBV9 TGTGCCAGCAGCGTAGGGCTAGCGGACCTCTACGAGCAGTACTTC CASSVGLADLYEQYF
. . TRBJ1-1 TRBV30 TGTGCCTGGAGTATCCGGACAGCCCTGTACGCTTTCTTT CAWSIRTALYAFF
few . TRBJ2-5 TRBV18 TGTGCCAGCTCTCCAAGACAGGACCCCCAAGAGACCCAGTACTTC CASSPRQDPQETQYF
. TRBD1 TRBJ2-1 TRBV5-4 TGTGCCAGCAGCTCAGGACAGGACTCCTACAATGAGCAGTTCTTC CASSSGQDSYNEQFF
. . TRBJ2-6 TRBV29-1 TGCAGCGTTGTGGCTGGAGCTGGGGCCAACGTCCTGACTTTC CSVVAGAGANVLTF
few . TRBJ2-1 TRBV18 TGTGCCAGCTCACCATCAGGGCCGGCCTACAATGAGCAGTTCTTC CASSPSGPAYNEQFF
. . TRBJ2-5 TRBV7-8 TGTGCCAGCAGCTTATCAGGGGGGACCGGAGAGACCCAGTACTTC CASSLSGGTGETQYF
few TRBD1 TRBJ2-3 TRBV29-1 TGCAGCGTTGCGACAGGGTGGACAGATACGCAGTATTTT CSVATGWTDTQYF
once . TRBJ1-1 TRBV7-9 TGTGCCAGCAGCTTATTGGACATCAGGAACACTGAAGCTTTCTTT CASSLLDIRNTEAFF
. TRBD1 TRBJ2-7 TRBV29-1 TGCAGCGTTGATGAACAGGGGCGTTACGAGCAGTACTTC CSVDEQGRYEQYF
few TRBD1 TRBJ2-1 TRBV7-3 TGTGCCAGCAGCCTCAACGACAGGGTGAATGAGCAGTTCTTC CASSLNDRVNEQFF
few . TRBJ1-5 TRBV7-9 TGTGCCAGCAGCTTAGTTGGGGGGAATCAGCCCCAGCATTTT CASSLVGGNQPQHF
few TRBD2 TRBJ2-1 TRBV23-1 TGCGCCAGCAGTCATCCGACTAGCGGGGGGCCTAACAATGAGCAGTTCTTC CASSHPTSGGPNNEQFF
. . TRBJ2-6 TRBV5-4 TGTGCCAGCAGCCCCCGAGACTCTGGGGCCAACGTCCTGACTTTC CASSPRDSGANVLTF
few . TRBJ2-3 TRBV2 TGTGCCCTCCCGGGCGCTCCCGAAGGGGGAGATACGCAGTATTTT CALPGAPEGGDTQYF
. . TRBJ2-5 TRBV15 TGTGCCACCAGCAGAGATCGTGGTTCGCGGGAGACCCAGTACTTC CATSRDRGSRETQYF
. . TRBJ2-3 TRBV7-9 TGTGCCAGCAGCTTAACCTACACAGATACGCAGTATTTT CASSLTYTDTQYF
. TRBD2 TRBJ2-1 TRBV6-1 TGTGCCAGCAGTGAGGCTAGCGGGAGTTTCGGGGCCGAATACAATGAGCAGTTCTTC CASSEASGSFGAEYNEQFF